The clone carrying this TCR beta chain occurred a few times. Its specificity is unknown. The CDR3 is made up of 15 amino acids. Trimming left V 2 bases short and J 5 bases short, with 13 bases between. Germline V CDR1 and CDR2: MNHEY, SVGAGI. These data come from a study of identical twins. Overall study results and limits: Cross-sectional statistics underpinned the conclusions; the same donors were not followed. Insertions were fewer in abundant cord blood beta clonotypes, whereas memory repertoires showed none of this pattern.

TCRdb itself ran the 5' RACE reads through MiXCR, one entry per CDR3 protein. The sample has roughly 250,000 distinct CDR3 sequences, about 7.5% seen once. These data are also associated with another study on yellow fever vaccine responses in identical twins.

Sequencing was carried out using CD8+ T cells sorted from blood. The sequence was collected from a woman in her late teens or twenties in good health. This chain joins TRBV6-5 and TRBJ2-1, with D perhaps TRBD2 (6 bases). CDR3 loop: CASSYGGAAHNEQFF. CDR3 sequence (DNA): TGTGCCAGCAGTTACGGAGGGGCGGCACACAATGAGCAGTTCTTC.